What follows is one T cell receptor (beta chain) and its context. TCRdb keeps only in-frame clones here, not all; method: immunoSEQ multiplex PCR. The sample records over 65,000 clones, about 63% being singletons. The CDR3 has 16 amino acids. In germline, CDR1 is MNHEY, CDR2 SMNVEV (reference sequence). Trimming pared 0 bases from V and 4 bases from J, leaving 14 bases between. The sample belongs to a study of cytotoxic CD8 clonotypes in ibrutinib-treated CLL. Study in general: Patients: around 11 relapsed/refractory, approximately 15 treatment-naive, roughly 17 IGHV unmutated.

The chain combines TRBV27 with TRBJ2-3, with D possibly being TRBD2 (6 bases). The specimen comprised PBMCs, sampled after 12 months of ibrutinib treatment. The source of this sequence is a human donor with chronic lymphocytic leukemia. CDR3 loop: CASSLSLTSGPDTQYF. CDR3 in DNA: TGTGCCAGCAGTTTATCTCTGACTAGTGGCCCAGATACGCAGTATTTT.